This T cell receptor (beta chain) was profiled in a study of beta chain features in type 1 diabetes. This clone was observed a few times. A junction end diverges from the germline sequence, so it may reflect a read error. Since all of the isolated RNA was reverse transcribed, expressed TCRB transcripts were what got sequenced. Assay: immunoSEQ multiplex PCR; the TCRdb copy retains only in-frame clones and omits some. This table has more than 150,000 clones, approximately 9% appearing once. Germline V gene data show CDR1 as MGHRA and CDR2 as YSYEKL. This CDR3 region has 15 residues. The rearrangement links TRBV4-1 to TRBJ1-5, with 7 bases identical to TRBD1. The sequence came from a woman under 30 in good health. Sequenced input: central memory CD4+ T cells from blood. The CDR3 nucleotides read TGTGCCAGCAGCCAAGGCGACAGGGAGGATCAGCCCCAGCATTTT. It is translated as CASSQGDREDQPQHF.